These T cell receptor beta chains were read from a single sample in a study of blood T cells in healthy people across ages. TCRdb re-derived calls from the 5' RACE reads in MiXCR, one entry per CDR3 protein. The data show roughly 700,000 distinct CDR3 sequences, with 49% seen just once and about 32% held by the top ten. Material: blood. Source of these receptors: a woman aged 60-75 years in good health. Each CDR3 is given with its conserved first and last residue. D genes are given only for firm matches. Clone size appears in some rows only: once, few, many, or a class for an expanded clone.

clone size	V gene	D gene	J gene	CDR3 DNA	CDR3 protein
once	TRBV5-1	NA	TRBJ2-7	TGCGCCAGCAGCTCGCTTCCGGGACTCGCCTACGGGCAGTACTTC	CASSSLPGLAYGQYF
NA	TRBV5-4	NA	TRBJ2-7	TGTGCCAGCAGCCCCTCGCGGGACGTTGGCACCTACGAGCAGTACTTC	CASSPSRDVGTYEQYF
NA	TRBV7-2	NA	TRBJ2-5	TGTGCCAGCAGCCCACACGGCGTGGGGCTCGAGACCCAGTACTTC	CASSPHGVGLETQYF
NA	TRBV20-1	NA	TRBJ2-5	TGCAGTGCTAGAGATCCCGGGAGATATGGGGTTCGAGAGACCCAGTACTTC	CSARDPGRYGVRETQYF
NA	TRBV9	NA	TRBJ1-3	TGTGCCAGCAGCGTTACAGGTGCCAGCTCTGGAAACACCATATATTTT	CASSVTGASSGNTIYF
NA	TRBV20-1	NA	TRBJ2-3	TGCAGTGAACAAATGGGTGATACGCAGTATTTT	CSEQMGDTQYF
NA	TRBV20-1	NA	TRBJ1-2	TGCAGTGCTAGGGACGGGTTCCATGGCTACACCTTC	CSARDGFHGYTF
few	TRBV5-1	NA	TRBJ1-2	TGCGCCAGCAGCCCGGACGCCCACTATGGCTACACCTTC	CASSPDAHYGYTF
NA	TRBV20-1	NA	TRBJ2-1	TGCAGTGCCAGCACCCCTACCAGCTCCTACAATGAGCAGTTCTTC	CSASTPTSSYNEQFF
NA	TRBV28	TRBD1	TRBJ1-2	TGTGCCAGCAGCCCATTACGACAGGGGACGGGCTACACCTTC	CASSPLRQGTGYTF
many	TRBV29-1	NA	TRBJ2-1	TGCAGCGTTGGGCTGCTGACAGGTTACAATGAGCAGTTCTTC	CSVGLLTGYNEQFF
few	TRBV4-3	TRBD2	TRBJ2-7	TGCGCCAGCAGCAGCCGACTAGCGGGTGATTACGAGCAGTACTTC	CASSSRLAGDYEQYF
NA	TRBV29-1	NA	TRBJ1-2	TGCAGCGTTGAGTCCCTGTGGGGCTACACCTTC	CSVESLWGYTF
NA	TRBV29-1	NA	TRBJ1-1	TGCAGCGTTGGACGTGGATCGAACACTGAAGCTTTCTTT	CSVGRGSNTEAFF
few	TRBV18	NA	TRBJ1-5	TGTGCCAGCTCACCGGGACGGGCTGGGATTTTTCAGCCCCAGCATTTT	CASSPGRAGIFQPQHF
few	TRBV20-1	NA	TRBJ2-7	TGCAGTGCTAGAGATAGGGTCTACGAGCAGTACTTC	CSARDRVYEQYF
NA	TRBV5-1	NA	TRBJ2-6	TGCGCCAGCAGCTTGGACGGCCTTGTGTTTGGGGCCAACGTCCTGACTTTC	CASSLDGLVFGANVLTF